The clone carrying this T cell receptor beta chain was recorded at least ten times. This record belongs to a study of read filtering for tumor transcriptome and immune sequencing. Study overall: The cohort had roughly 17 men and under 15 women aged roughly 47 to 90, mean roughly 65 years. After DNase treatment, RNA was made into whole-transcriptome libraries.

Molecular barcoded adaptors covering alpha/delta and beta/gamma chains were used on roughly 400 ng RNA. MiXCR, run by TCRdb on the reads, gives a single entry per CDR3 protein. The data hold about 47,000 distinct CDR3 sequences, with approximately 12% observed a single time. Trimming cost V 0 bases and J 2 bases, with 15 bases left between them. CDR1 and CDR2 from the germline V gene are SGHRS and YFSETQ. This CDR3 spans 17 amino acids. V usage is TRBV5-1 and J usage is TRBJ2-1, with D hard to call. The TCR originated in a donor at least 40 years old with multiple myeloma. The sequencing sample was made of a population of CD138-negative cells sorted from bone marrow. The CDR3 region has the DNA TGCGCCAGCAGCTTGGAGGGTAGAGGTCCGACCTACAATGAGCAGTTCTTC. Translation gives CASSLEGRGPTYNEQFF.